This TCR beta chain came from a study of cytomegalovirus exposure and HLA in healthy donors. Study observations and caveats: Per a later analysis, 15,000 to 20,000 TCR beta sequences showed association with HLA alleles at 0.05 false discovery rate. Among the sequence variants, a highly shared cluster was likely an artifact of sequencing. Data from an earlier analysis indicated that most TCR beta V segments were productive either about 90% or about 30% of the time.

With regard to this clone: The antigen remains unidentified.

The germline CDR1 and CDR2 sequences are SGHVS and FQNEAQ. This CDR3 has 15 residues. The V segment lost 4 bases and the J segment 2 bases; nucleotides outside the gene matches: 5. Both 60 Vbeta primers and 13 Jbeta primers went into the PCR. Assay: immunoSEQ multiplex PCR; the TCRdb copy retains only in-frame clones and omits some. The sample has 150,000 to 200,000 clones, about three quarters seen once. The sample consisted of PBMCs. The rearrangement uses TRBV7-8 and TRBJ2-3; 8 bases agree with TRBD1. The source of this sequence is a woman in her thirties or forties in good health and CMV-seronegative. This CDR3 reads CASSSRTGITDTQYF. CDR3 DNA: TGTGCCAGCAGCTCCCGGACAGGGATCACAGATACGCAGTATTTT.